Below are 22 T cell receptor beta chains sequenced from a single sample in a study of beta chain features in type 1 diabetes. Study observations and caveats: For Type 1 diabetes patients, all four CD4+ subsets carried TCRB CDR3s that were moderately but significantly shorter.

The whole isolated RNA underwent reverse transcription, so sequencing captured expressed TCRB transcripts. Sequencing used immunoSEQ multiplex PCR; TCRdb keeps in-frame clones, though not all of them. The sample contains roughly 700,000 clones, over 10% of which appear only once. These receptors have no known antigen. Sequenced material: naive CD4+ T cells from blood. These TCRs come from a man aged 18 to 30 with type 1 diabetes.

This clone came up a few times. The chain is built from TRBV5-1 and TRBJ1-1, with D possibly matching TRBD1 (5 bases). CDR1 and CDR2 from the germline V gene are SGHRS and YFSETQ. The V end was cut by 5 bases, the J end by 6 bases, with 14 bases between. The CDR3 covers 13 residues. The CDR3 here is CASSLKTDAEAFF. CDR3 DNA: TGCGCCAGCAGTCTCAAGACAGACGCTGAAGCTTTCTTT.

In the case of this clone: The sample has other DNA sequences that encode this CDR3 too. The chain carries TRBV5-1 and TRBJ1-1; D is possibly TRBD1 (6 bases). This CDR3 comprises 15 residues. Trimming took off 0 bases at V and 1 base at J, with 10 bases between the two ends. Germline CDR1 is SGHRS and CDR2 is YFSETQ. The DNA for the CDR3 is TGCGCCAGCAGCTTGGGCACAGGGAAGAACACTGAAGCTTTCTTT. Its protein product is CASSLGTGKNTEAFF.

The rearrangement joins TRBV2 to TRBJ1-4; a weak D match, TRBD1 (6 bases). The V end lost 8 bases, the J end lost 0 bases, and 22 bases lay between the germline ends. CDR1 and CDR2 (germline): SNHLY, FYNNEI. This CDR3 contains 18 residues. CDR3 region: CASSRGAGVVATNEKLFF. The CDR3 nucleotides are TGTGCCAGCTCCCGGGGGGCCGGGGTTGTCGCAACTAATGAAAAACTGTTTTTT.

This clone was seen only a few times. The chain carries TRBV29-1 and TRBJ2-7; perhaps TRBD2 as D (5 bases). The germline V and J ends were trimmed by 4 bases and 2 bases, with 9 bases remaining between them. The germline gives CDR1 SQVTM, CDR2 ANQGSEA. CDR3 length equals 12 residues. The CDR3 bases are TGCAGCGTTGGAGCGGAGCCCTACGAGCAGTACTTC. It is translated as CSVGAEPYEQYF.

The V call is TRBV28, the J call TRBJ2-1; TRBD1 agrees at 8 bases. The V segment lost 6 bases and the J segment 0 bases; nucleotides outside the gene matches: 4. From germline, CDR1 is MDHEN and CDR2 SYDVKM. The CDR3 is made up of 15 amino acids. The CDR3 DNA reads TGTGCCAGCAGACCACAGGGGGGCTCCTACAATGAGCAGTTCTTC. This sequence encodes CASRPQGGSYNEQFF.

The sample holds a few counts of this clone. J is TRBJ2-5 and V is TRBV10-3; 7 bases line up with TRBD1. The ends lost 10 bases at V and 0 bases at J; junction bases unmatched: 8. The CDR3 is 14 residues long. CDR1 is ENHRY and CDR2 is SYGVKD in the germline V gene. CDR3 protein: CASQTGLNQETQYF. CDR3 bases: TGTGCCAGCCAGACAGGGCTAAACCAAGAGACCCAGTACTTC.

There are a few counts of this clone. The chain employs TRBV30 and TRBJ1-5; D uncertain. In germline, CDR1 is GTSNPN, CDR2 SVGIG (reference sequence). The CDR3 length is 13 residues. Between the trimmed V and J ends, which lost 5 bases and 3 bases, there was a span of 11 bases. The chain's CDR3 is CAWRGTDNQPQHF. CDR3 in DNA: TGTGCCTGGCGCGGCACCGACAATCAGCCCCAGCATTTT.

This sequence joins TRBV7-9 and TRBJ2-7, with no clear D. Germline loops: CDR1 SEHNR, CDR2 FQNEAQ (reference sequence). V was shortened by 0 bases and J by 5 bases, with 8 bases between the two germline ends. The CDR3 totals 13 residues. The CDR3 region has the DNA TGTGCCAGCAGCTTAGCGTATGGCGACGAGCAGTACTTC. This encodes CASSLAYGDEQYF.

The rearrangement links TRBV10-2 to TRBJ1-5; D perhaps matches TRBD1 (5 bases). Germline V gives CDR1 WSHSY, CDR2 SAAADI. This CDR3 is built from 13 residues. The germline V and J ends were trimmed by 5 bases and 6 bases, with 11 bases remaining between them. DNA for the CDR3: TGCGCCAGCAGTCAGGGAACGGGTCAGCCCCAGCATTTT. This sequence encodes CASSQGTGQPQHF.

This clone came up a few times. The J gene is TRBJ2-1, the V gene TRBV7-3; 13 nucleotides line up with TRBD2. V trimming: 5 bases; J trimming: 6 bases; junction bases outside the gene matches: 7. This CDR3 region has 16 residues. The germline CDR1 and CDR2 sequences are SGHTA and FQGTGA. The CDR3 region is CASSPSGTSGVNEQFF. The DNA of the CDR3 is TGTGCCAGCAGCCCCTCCGGGACTAGCGGGGTCAATGAGCAGTTCTTC.

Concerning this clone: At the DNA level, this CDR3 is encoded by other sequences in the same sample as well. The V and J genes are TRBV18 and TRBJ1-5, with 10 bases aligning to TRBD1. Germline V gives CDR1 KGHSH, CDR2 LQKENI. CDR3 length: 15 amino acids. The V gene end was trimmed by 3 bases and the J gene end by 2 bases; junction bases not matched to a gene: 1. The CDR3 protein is CASSPGTGGNQPQHF. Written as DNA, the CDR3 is TGTGCCAGCTCACCTGGGACAGGGGGCAATCAGCCCCAGCATTTT. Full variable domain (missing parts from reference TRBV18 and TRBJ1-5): NAGVMQNPRHLVRRRGQEARLRCSPMKGHSHVYWYRQLPEEGLKFMVYLQKENIIDESGMPKERFSAEFPKEGPSILRIQQVVRGDSAAYFCASSPGTGGNQPQHFGDGTRLSIL.

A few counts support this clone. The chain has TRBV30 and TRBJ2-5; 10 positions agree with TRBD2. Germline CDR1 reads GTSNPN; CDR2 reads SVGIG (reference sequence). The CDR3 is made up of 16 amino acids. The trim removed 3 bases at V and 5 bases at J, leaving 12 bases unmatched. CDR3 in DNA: TGTGCCTGGAGGGCTGATCTAGCGGGGGCGGGGGAGACCCAGTACTTC. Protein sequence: CAWRADLAGAGETQYF.

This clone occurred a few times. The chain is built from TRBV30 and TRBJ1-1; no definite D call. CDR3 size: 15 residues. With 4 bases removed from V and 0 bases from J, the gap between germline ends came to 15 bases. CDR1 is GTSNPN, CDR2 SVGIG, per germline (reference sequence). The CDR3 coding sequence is TGTGCCTGGATAGAAGCCTCCGACATGAACACTGAAGCTTTCTTT. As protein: CAWIEASDMNTEAFF.

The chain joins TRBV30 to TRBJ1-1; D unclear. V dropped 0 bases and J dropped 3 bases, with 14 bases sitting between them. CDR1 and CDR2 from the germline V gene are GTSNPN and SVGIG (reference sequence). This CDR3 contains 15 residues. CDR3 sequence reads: CAWSVLSHSDTEAFF. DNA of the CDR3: TGTGCCTGGAGTGTACTCAGCCATAGTGACACTGAAGCTTTCTTT.

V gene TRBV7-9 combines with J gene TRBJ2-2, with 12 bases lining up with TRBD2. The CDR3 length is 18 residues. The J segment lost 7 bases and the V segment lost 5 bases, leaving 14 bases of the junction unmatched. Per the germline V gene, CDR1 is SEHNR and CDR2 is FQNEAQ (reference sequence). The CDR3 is CASSPSPLAGGQRGELFF. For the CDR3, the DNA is TGTGCCAGCAGCCCCTCCCCGCTAGCGGGGGGGCAGCGCGGGGAGCTGTTTTTT.

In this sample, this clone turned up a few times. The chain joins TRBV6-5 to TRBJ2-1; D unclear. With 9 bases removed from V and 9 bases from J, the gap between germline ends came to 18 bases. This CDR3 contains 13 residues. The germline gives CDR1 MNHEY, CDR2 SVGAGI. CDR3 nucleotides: TGTGCCAGTTCGGCAGGTAACTCTCGTGAGCAGTTCTTC. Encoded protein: CASSAGNSREQFF.

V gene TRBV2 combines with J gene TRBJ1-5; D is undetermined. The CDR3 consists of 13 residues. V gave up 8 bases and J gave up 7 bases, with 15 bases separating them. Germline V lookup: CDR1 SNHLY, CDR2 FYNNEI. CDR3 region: CASGGGFQQPQHF. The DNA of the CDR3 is TGTGCCAGCGGTGGAGGGTTCCAACAGCCCCAGCATTTT.

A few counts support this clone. The CDR3 loop reads CASSFSVAGTQYF. CDR3 DNA: TGTGCCAGCAGCTTTTCTGTCGCCGGGACCCAGTACTTC. The rearrangement joins TRBV5-6 to TRBJ2-5; no clear D. The germline V and J ends were trimmed by 2 bases and 7 bases, with 12 bases remaining between them. The CDR3 has 13 amino acids. Germline CDR1 is SGHDT and CDR2 is YYEEEE.

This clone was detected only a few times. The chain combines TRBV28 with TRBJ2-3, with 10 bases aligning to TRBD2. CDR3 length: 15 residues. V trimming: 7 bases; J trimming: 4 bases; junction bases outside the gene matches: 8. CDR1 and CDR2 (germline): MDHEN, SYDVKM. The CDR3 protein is CASTDSGGYPDTQYF. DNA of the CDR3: TGTGCCAGCACCGATAGCGGGGGGTATCCAGATACGCAGTATTTT. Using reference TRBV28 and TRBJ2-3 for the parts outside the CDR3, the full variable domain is DVKVTQSSRYLVKRTGEKVFLECVQDMDHENMFWYRQDPGLGLRLIYFSYDVKMKEKGDIPEGYSVSREKKERFSLILESASTNQTSMYLCASTDSGGYPDTQYFGPGTRLTVL.

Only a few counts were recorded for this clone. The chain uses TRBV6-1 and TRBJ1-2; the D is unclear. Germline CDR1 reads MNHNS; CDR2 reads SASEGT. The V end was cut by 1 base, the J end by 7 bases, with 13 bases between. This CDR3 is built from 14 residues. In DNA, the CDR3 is TGTGCCAGCAGTGAAGGAAGCGTGGCCCGTGGCTACACCTTC. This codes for CASSEGSVARGYTF.

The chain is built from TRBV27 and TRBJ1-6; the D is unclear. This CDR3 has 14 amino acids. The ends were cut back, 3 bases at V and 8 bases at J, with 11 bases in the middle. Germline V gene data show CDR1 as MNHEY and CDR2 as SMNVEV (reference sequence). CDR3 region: CASSFLGVDSPLHF. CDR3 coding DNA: TGTGCCAGCAGTTTCCTTGGGGTTGATTCACCCCTCCACTTT.

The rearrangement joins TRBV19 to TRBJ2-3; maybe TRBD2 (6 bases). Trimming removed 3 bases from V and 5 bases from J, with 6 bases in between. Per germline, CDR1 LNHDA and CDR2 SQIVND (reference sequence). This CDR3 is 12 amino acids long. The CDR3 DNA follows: TGTGCCAGTAGTATGCGGGGAGATACGCAGTATTTT. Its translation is CASSMRGDTQYF.